The 24 T cell receptor beta chains reported below all come from one sample, sequenced in a study of T cell responses to AZD1222 COVID-19 vaccine. The protocol was immunoSEQ multiplex PCR, while the TCRdb copy is restricted to in-frame clones and leaves out a portion. Of about 120,000 clones listed, roughly 84% are singletons. The starting material was peripheral blood, obtained on day 0 of AZD1222 vaccination. These receptors all come from an adult in good health.

V gene TRBV24-1 combines with J gene TRBJ1-1; TRBD1 might be the D (5 bases). Germline assignment: CDR1 KGHDR and CDR2 SFDVKD. V lost 2 bases, J lost 5 bases, and 14 bases lay in between. CDR3 length: 15 residues. The CDR3: CATSDSSGMGTEAFF. In DNA form, the CDR3 reads TGTGCCACCAGTGATTCGTCAGGGATGGGTACTGAAGCTTTCTTT.

This rearrangement joins TRBV7-9 to TRBJ1-5; D possibly corresponds to TRBD1 (6 bases). Germline CDR1 reads SEHNR; CDR2 reads FQNEAQ (reference sequence). The CDR3 runs 15 residues. V shed 1 base and J shed 2 bases, with 9 bases lying between them. The CDR3 region has the DNA TGTGCCAGCAGCTTAGGGGCAGGGGGCAATCAGCCCCAGCATTTT. It codes for CASSLGAGGNQPQHF.

The rearrangement links TRBV14 to TRBJ2-7; D is unclear. CDR3 size: 15 residues. Deletions cut 4 bases from V and 2 bases from J, with 15 bases between. Germline-derived CDR1 and CDR2 are SGHDN and FVKESK. In nucleotides, the CDR3 is TGTGCCAGCAGCCTCGACGGCGGAATTACCTACGAGCAGTACTTC. Encoded protein: CASSLDGGITYEQYF.

The chain employs TRBV10-3 and TRBJ2-6, with D tentatively TRBD1 (6 bases). The CDR3 totals 14 residues. V gave up 10 bases and J gave up 2 bases, with 12 bases separating them. The germline gives CDR1 ENHRY, CDR2 SYGVKD. The CDR3 nucleotides read TGTGCCACCCGGACAGATGCTGGGGCCAACGTCCTGACTTTC. It encodes CATRTDAGANVLTF.

The rearrangement uses TRBV3-1 (or the pseudogene TRBV3-2) and TRBJ1-1; 9 bases are shared with TRBD1. The V segment lost 1 base and the J segment 6 bases; nucleotides outside the gene matches: 9. The CDR3 sequence is 16 residues long. From germline, CDR1 is LGHDT and CDR2 YNNKEL (reference sequence). The CDR3 DNA reads TGTGCCAGCAGCCAAGTTCTGAACAGGGGGCTTTCTGAAGCTTTCTTT. Its translation: CASSQVLNRGLSEAFF.

This chain's CDR3 is CASSSLGGATLHF. The CDR3 bases are TGTGCCAGCAGCTCCCTAGGGGGGGCGACCCTCCACTTT. The chain carries TRBV7-3 and TRBJ1-6; TRBD1 is a possible D gene (6 bases). Trimming took off 4 bases at V and 14 bases at J, with 15 bases between the two ends. Germline CDR1 SGHTA, CDR2 FQGTGA. This CDR3 has 13 residues.

The V call is TRBV24-1, the J call TRBJ2-5, with 10 nucleotides matching TRBD2. The J segment lost 5 bases and the V segment lost 7 bases, leaving 15 bases of the junction unmatched. The CDR3 loop spans 17 amino acids. Germline CDR1 and CDR2: KGHDR and SFDVKD. In DNA, the CDR3 is TGTGCCACCAGCCTGGGGGCTAGCGGGAGCAATTTGGAGACCCAGTACTTC. The encoded protein is CATSLGASGSNLETQYF.

The J gene is TRBJ1-5, the V gene TRBV19; the D gene is possibly TRBD1 (5 bases). The CDR3 has 16 residues. Trimming removed 5 bases from V and 7 bases from J, with 21 bases in between. Germline values: CDR1 LNHDA, CDR2 SQIVND (reference sequence). CDR3 DNA: TGTGCCAGTAGTCCAGAGGGACCGTTTGTCGAGCAGCCCCAGCATTTT. Translating gives CASSPEGPFVEQPQHF.

This chain links TRBV2 with TRBJ2-2, with D perhaps matching TRBD1 or TRBD2 (5 bases each). The V and J ends lost 0 bases and 6 bases respectively, with 17 bases between them. The germline V gene encodes CDR1 SNHLY and CDR2 FYNNEI. CDR3 length: 17 residues. Here the CDR3 reads CASSEARGPLVSGELFF. In nucleotides, the CDR3 is TGTGCCAGCAGTGAAGCTAGGGGACCACTAGTTTCCGGGGAGCTGTTTTTT.

The chain joins TRBV5-6 to TRBJ2-1, with TRBD2 as a possible D gene (5 bases). Germline V lookup: CDR1 SGHDT, CDR2 YYEEEE. The ends were cut back, 4 bases at V and 1 base at J, with 9 bases in the middle. The CDR3 runs 14 residues. The CDR3 bases are TGTGCCAGCAGCCCAGAGGGATCCTACAATGAGCAGTTCTTC. This codes for CASSPEGSYNEQFF.

The genes are TRBV13 and TRBJ2-7; the match to TRBD1 covers 11 bases. J gave up 4 bases and V 5 bases, and 7 bases lay outside the gene matches. CDR3 size: 15 residues. Germline CDR1 is PRHDT and CDR2 is FYEKMQ (reference sequence). CDR3 sequence: CASSAPGTGGYEQYF. The DNA of the CDR3 is TGTGCCAGCAGCGCGCCCGGGACAGGGGGTTACGAGCAGTACTTC.

The chain links TRBV27 to TRBJ2-3; a weak D match, TRBD2 (5 bases). The germline V gene has CDR1 MNHEY and CDR2 SMNVEV (reference sequence). This CDR3 is built from 14 residues. Trimming stripped 3 bases from V and 1 base from J, with 8 bases between. The DNA for the CDR3 is TGTGCCAGCAGTTTTAGCGAAGGCACAGATACGCAGTATTTT. Protein sequence: CASSFSEGTDTQYF.

This rearrangement joins TRBV11-2 to TRBJ2-6; no firm D call. The germline CDR1 and CDR2 sequences are SGHAT and FQNNGV. V lost 0 bases and J lost 1, with 4 bases in between. The CDR3 has 15 residues. CDR3 nucleotide sequence: TGTGCCAGCAGCTTAGAGGGGTCTGGGGCCAACGTCCTGACTTTC. Protein: CASSLEGSGANVLTF.

The chain joins TRBV28 to TRBJ1-5; D gene ambiguous. The V end was cut by 5 bases, the J end by 9 bases, with 8 bases between. CDR3 length equals 11 residues. CDR1 is MDHEN and CDR2 is SYDVKM in the germline V gene. The CDR3 DNA reads TGTGCCAGCAGTCTCCTTGGGCCCCAGCATTTT. This encodes CASSLLGPQHF.

The chain joins TRBV28 to TRBJ2-7; TRBD2 agrees at 10 bases. This CDR3 comprises 15 residues. V gave up 5 bases and J gave up 2 bases; unmatched junction bases: 6. Germline CDR1 reads MDHEN; CDR2 reads SYDVKM. CDR3 sequence reads: CASSPYLAGAYEQYF. Written as DNA, the CDR3 is TGTGCCAGCAGTCCGTACCTAGCGGGAGCCTACGAGCAGTACTTC.

V is TRBV5-1 and J is TRBJ2-7, with TRBD1 identical over 9 bases. The ends lost 5 bases at V and 0 bases at J; junction bases unmatched: 9. The CDR3 runs to 16 residues. In germline, CDR1 is SGHRS, CDR2 YFSETQ. DNA for the CDR3: TGCGCCAGCAGTCAGGGACAGGGCTTCCTCTCCTACGAGCAGTACTTC. It encodes CASSQGQGFLSYEQYF. Supplemented by reference TRBV5-1 and TRBJ2-7, the full variable domain reads KAGVTQTPRYLIKTRGQQVTLSCSPISGHRSVSWYQQTPGQGLQFLFEYFSETQRNKGNFPGRFSGRQFSNSRSEMNVSTLELGDSALYLCASSQGQGFLSYEQYFGPGTRLTVT.

V gene TRBV27 combines with J gene TRBJ1-6; maybe TRBD1 (6 bases). This CDR3 comprises 13 residues. The V end lost 5 bases, the J end lost 9 bases, and 11 bases lay between the germline ends. From germline, CDR1 is MNHEY and CDR2 SMNVEV (reference sequence). The CDR3 DNA sequence: TGTGCCAGCAGTCTACAGGGAGGTTCACCCCTCCACTTT. This gives the protein CASSLQGGSPLHF.

The chain joins TRBV5-6 to TRBJ1-6; unclear D gene. The germline V gene encodes CDR1 SGHDT and CDR2 YYEEEE. This CDR3 has 13 residues. Deletions cut 3 bases from V and 12 bases from J, with 13 bases between. CDR3 loop: CASSSARLVPLHF. The CDR3 coding sequence is TGTGCCAGCAGCTCAGCCAGATTGGTACCCCTCCACTTT. Filled out from reference TRBV5-6 and TRBJ1-6, the complete variable domain reads DAGVTQSPTHLIKTRGQQVTLRCSPKSGHDTVSWYQQALGQGPQFIFQYYEEEERQRGNFPDRFSGHQFPNYSSELNVNALLLGDSALYLCASSSARLVPLHFGNGTRLTVT.

CDR3 amino acids: CASSQTDSSYNSPLHF. DNA of the CDR3: TGTGCCAGCAGCCAAACGGATAGCTCCTATAATTCACCCCTCCACTTT. The chain carries TRBV3-1 (or the pseudogene TRBV3-2) and TRBJ1-6; D is unresolved. The V end lost 2 bases, the J end lost 0 bases, and 8 bases lay between the germline ends. The CDR3 contains 16 residues. CDR1 and CDR2 from the germline V gene are LGHDT and YNNKEL (reference sequence).

The chain recombines TRBV28 with TRBJ2-1; TRBD2 matches at 13 bases. Germline loops: CDR1 MDHEN, CDR2 SYDVKM. This CDR3 region has 14 residues. V was clipped by 8 bases and J by 6 bases; unmatched bases: 4. In DNA form, the CDR3 reads TGTGCCAGCGGACTAGCGGGGGAGCTCAATGAGCAGTTCTTC. The encoded protein is CASGLAGELNEQFF.

The genes are TRBV28 and TRBJ2-4, with D unresolved. The length of the CDR3 is 13 residues. Looked up from germline, CDR1 is MDHEN and CDR2 is SYDVKM. V lost 8 bases and J lost 7, with 15 bases in between. The DNA of the CDR3 is TGTGCCAGCGGGCGTCTCCTGGGGAACATTCAGTACTTC. The encoded protein is CASGRLLGNIQYF.

The chain joins TRBV27 to TRBJ1-6; 9 bases match TRBD1. Germline loops: CDR1 MNHEY, CDR2 SMNVEV (reference sequence). Trimming removed 5 bases from V and 10 bases from J; junction bases left unmatched: 6. This CDR3 has 14 residues. Here the CDR3 reads CASSKGQGGSPLHF. The CDR3 DNA is TGTGCCAGCAGTAAGGGACAGGGTGGGTCACCCCTCCACTTT.

This chain links TRBV3-1 (or the pseudogene TRBV3-2) with TRBJ2-5, with TRBD2 matching 8 bases. V dropped 2 bases and J dropped 0; count of bases not matched to a gene: 2. This CDR3 is built from 15 residues. Germline CDR1 LGHDT, CDR2 YNNKEL (reference sequence). In DNA form, the CDR3 reads TGTGCCAGCAGCCAACCCGGGGGGGACCAAGAGACCCAGTACTTC. It is translated as CASSQPGGDQETQYF.

The chain employs TRBV6-5 and TRBJ1-4, with D maybe TRBD1 (6 bases). V shed 6 bases and J shed 7 bases, with 18 bases lying between them. The CDR3 is 15 residues long. The V gene's germline CDR1 is MNHEY and CDR2 SVGAGI. The CDR3 here is CASSHNTGWGEKLFF. DNA of the CDR3: TGTGCCAGCAGCCATAACACAGGGTGGGGTGAAAAACTGTTTTTT.